This T cell receptor (beta chain) emerged from a study of blood T cell repertoires in COVID-19. V was pared by 0 bases and J by 7 bases, with 5 bases of the junction left unmatched. Germline V CDR1 and CDR2: SGHVS, FNYEAQ. The CDR3 length is 14 residues. Measured with immunoSEQ multiplex PCR; TCRdb has only the in-frame clones, and not every one. The repertoire includes about 35,000 clones, around four fifths of them detected once, and about 3.3% sits in the top ten. V is TRBV7-6 and J is TRBJ2-7; 8 nucleotides agree with TRBD1. The sequencing sample was made of peripheral blood. This receptor was obtained from a man aged 50 or older with acute or convalescent COVID-19. In DNA, the CDR3 is TGTGCCAGCAGCTTAGCTCAGGGGGCACGGGAGCAGTACTTC. Translating it yields CASSLAQGAREQYF.